The clone carrying this TCR beta chain has just one count. The germline gives CDR1 MGHRA, CDR2 YSYEKL. The CDR3 spans 17 residues. V shed 1 base, J shed 4 bases, and the junction held 11 bases outside the gene matches. The sample belongs to a study of shared clonotypes between healthy human individuals. Overall study: Aged 18 to 49, the donors were two women and three men.

Deep-level settings were used for running the assay. The table came from immunoSEQ multiplex PCR; TCRdb's copy has only in-frame clones and leaves some out. The profile shows 1.5 million to 2.5 million clones, about 95% of them singletons. As defined, naive CD8 cells were CD45RO-negative and positively selected for CCR7, with terminally differentiated effector memory CD45RA+ cells excluded. The V and J genes are TRBV4-1 and TRBJ1-2, with 8 bases identical to TRBD1. This TCR was recovered from a man younger than 30 in good health. The sequencing input was naive CD8+ T cells sorted from blood. Here the CDR3 reads CASSQVEWGQETYGYTF. The CDR3 DNA is TGCGCCAGCAGCCAAGTCGAATGGGGACAGGAGACCTATGGCTACACCTTC.